This TCR beta chain was captured by sequencing in a study of blood T cell repertoires in COVID-19 (dated by TCRdb to about 2020). Turning to the overall study: Samples from collaborators originated in the United States, Italy and Spain and spanned both the acute and convalescent phases of COVID-19. The material from the prospective study consisted of cDNA or gDNA derived from T cells, B-cell-depleted T cells, or PBMCs. Deeply sampled blood TCRbeta repertoires from subjects exposed to, actively infected with, or recovered from COVID-19 were included in the dataset. The repertoires were made available in a free public database intended to serve as a resource for research on the immune response to SARS-CoV-2. The samples were drawn from the first 160 participants of the ongoing ImmuneRACE study and from about 1,200 subjects provided by 6 global collaborators. Nearly every sample came with metadata listing a de-identified subject ID, COVID-19 status, age in years and sex. Where available, HLA class I and class II types were obtained from metadata supplied by the sample provider rather than from assay-based typing.

Each collaborating institution followed its own protocols to collect whole blood in K2EDTA tubes. For TCRbeta analysis, collaborator samples were shipped as frozen whole blood, as isolated PBMCs, or as DNA extracted from either sample type. As to this clone: Its target antigen remains unknown. Base qualities are not at hand, and no much larger clone is one base apart.

The paper's findings and limits, for the study overall: The quantity of clinical and demographic metadata differed by source and by participant and was supplied without curation.

CDR1 SGHRS and CDR2 YFSETQ are derived from the germline V gene. Germline trimming amounts to 3 bases on V and 3 bases on J, with 3 as the count of junction bases outside the gene matches. Counted from cysteine to phenylalanine, this CDR3 has 15 amino acids. Only CDR3 DNA remains: 45 bases, in frame from the first base. TCRbeta CDR3 regions were amplified from genomic DNA by means of the immunoSEQ Assay, a bias-controlled multiplex PCR. The authors processed their data as follows. Nucleated cell counts per sample were estimated from amplification of reference gene primers within the assay. Sequence reads were collapsed and filtered to measure the absolute abundance of every unique TCRbeta CDR3 rearrangement. Productive Simpson clonality was computed per sample as the square root of Simpson's diversity index over productive rearrangements. What TCRdb holds here is the immuneACCESS table cut down to in-frame rearrangements. Part of the clones is not present; checked against another copy, under half of the missing clones reflect an unresolved V gene, and the others are unexplained. That table supplies the V and J calls and clone size; D and trimming were determined from the DNA. This sample is represented by 55,000 to 75,000 clones; 80% of them were singletons. The ten largest clones add up to 8.5% to 10% of the sample.

The TCR was taken from a human donor in a cohort sampled during active COVID-19. What was sequenced was peripheral blood. The chain is encoded by TRBV5-1 joined to TRBJ2-1; 10 bases in the middle match TRBD1. The bases are TGCGCCAGCAGCTCAGGACAGGGGGGCTACAATGAGCAGTTCTTC. This is translated as CASSSGQGGYNEQFF. The full variable domain, with segments outside the CDR3 supplied by the reference TRBV5-1 and TRBJ2-1 proteins, appears as KAGVTQTPRYLIKTRGQQVTLSCSPISGHRSVSWYQQTPGQGLQFLFEYFSETQRNKGNFPGRFSGRQFSNSRSEMNVSTLELGDSALYLCASSSGQGGYNEQFFGPGTRLTVL.